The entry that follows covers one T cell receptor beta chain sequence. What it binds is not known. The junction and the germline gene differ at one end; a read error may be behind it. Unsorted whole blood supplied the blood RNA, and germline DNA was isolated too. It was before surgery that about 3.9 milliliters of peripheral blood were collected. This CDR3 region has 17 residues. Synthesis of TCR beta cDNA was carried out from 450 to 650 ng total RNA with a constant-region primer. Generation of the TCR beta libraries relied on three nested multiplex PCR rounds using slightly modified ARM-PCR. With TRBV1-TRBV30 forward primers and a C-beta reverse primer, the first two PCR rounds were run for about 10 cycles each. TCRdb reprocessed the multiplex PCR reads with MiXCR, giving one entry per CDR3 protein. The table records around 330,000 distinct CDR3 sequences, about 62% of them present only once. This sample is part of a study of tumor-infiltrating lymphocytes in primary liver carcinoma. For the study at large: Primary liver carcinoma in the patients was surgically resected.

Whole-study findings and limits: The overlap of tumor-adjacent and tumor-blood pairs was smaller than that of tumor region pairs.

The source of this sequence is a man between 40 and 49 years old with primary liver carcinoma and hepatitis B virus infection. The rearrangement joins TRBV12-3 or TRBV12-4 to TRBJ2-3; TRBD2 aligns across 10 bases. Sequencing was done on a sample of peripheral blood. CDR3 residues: CVSSLLASGSQRGTQYF. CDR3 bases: TGTGTCAGCAGTTTATTGGCTAGCGGGAGCCAAAGGGGTACGCAGTATTTT.